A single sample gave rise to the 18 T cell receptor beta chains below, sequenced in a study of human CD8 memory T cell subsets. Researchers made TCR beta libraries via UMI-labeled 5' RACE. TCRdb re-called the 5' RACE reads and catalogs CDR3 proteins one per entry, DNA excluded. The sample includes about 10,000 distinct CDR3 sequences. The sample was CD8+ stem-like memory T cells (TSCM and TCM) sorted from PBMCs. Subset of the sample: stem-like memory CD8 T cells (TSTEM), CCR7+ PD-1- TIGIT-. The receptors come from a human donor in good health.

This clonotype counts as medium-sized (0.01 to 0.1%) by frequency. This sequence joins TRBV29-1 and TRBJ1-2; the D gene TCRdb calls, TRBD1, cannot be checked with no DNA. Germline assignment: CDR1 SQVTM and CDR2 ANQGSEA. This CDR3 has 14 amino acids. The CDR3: CSVPDPTGTYGYTF.

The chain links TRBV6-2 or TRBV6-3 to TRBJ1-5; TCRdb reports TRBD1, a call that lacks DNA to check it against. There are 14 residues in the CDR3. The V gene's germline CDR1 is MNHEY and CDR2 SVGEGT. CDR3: CASSYPQGWQPQHF.

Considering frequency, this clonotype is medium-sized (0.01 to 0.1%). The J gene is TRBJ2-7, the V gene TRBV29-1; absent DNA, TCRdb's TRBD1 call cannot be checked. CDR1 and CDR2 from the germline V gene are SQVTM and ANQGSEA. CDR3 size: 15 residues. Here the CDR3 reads CSFSIRDRGPDEQYF.

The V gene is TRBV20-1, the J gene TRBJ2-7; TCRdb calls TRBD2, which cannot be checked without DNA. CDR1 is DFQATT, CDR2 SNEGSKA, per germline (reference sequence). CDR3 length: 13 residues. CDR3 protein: CSARGTSAYEQYF.

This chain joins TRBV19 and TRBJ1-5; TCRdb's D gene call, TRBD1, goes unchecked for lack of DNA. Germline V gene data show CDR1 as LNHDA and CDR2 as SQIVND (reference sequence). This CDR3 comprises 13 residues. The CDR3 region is CASSADRGQPQHF.

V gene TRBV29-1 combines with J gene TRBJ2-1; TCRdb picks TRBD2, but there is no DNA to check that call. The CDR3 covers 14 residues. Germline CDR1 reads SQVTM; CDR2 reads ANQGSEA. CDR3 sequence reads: CSVCPTSSYNEQFF.

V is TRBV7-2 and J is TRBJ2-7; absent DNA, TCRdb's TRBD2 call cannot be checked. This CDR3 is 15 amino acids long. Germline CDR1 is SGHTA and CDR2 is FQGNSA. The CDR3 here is CASSLFSGGSYEQYF.

The CDR3 reads CASSLETGTPYEQYF. The chain carries TRBV4-3 and TRBJ2-7; TCRdb's D call of TRBD1 is untestable without DNA. The germline V gene encodes CDR1 LGHNA and CDR2 YSLEER. There are 15 residues in the CDR3.

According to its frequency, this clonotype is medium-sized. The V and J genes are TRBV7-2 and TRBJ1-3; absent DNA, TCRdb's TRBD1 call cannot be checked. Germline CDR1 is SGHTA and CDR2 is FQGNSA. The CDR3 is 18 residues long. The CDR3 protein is CASTLGEQGDTSGNTIYF.

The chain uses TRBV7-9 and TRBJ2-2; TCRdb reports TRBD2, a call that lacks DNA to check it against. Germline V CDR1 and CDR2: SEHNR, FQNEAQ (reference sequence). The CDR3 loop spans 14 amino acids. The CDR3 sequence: CASSYTTSPGELFF.

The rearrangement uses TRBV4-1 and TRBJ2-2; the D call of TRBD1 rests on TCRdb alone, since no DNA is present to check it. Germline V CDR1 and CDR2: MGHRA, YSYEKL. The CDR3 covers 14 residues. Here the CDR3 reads CASSLSGPTGELFF.

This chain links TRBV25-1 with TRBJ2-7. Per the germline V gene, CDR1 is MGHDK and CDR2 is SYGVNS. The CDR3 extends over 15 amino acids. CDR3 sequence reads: CASRTDGEASYEQYF.

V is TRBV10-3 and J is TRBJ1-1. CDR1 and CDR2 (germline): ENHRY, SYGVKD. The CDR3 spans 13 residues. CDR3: CAISARLEAGAFF.

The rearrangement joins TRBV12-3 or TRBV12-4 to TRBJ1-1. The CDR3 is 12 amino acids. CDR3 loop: CASSFIGVEAFF.

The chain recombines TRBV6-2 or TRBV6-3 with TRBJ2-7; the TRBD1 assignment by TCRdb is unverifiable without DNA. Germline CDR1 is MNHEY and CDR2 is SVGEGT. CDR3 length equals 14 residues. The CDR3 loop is CASNGGGPSYEQYF.

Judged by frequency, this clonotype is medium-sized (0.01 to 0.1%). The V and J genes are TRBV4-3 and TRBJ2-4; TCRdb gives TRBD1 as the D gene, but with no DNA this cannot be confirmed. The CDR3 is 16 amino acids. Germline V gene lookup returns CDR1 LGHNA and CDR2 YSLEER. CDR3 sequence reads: CASSQDWGRKENIQYF.

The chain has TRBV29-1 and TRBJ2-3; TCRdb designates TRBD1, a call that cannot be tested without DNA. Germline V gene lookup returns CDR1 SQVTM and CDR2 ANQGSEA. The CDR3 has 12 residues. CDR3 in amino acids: CSVFGTGMTQYF.

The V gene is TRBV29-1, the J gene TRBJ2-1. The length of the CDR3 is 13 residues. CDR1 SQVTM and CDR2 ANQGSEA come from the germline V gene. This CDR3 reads CSVEDAIPNEQFF.